This T cell receptor (beta chain) was sequenced in a study of shared clonotypes between healthy human individuals (dated by TCRdb to 2020 to 2021). About the investigation overall: Three men and two women, aged 18 to 49 years, made up the cohort. For each donor, three plates each were used for CD4 naive and CD4 memory, two plates were used for CD8 naive, and one plate was used for CD8 memory. Different laboratories and diverse techniques were used to prepare libraries and sequence TCR repertoires, to increase sequencing depth and limit assay-specific biases. Blood TCR repertoires of about five healthy adults were deeply sequenced to estimate repertoire size and the extent of clonotype sharing between individuals. Per donor, leukapheresis produced somewhere between about 0.94 and 9.5 billion PBMCs.

For the CD8 naive samples, CD45RO-negative cells were positively selected for CCR7, yielding a CD45RA+CCR7+ population from which TemRA cells were excluded. Healthy HIV-negative adults with no recently reported acute infections or vaccinations were included as donors. Every donor was a Caucasian adult residing in Nashville, Tennessee, USA. Blood was obtained by leukapheresis, after which PBMCs were separated by Ficoll-Histopaque density gradient centrifugation and cryopreserved in liquid nitrogen vapor phase. Purity and quantity of every magnetically sorted T cell population were checked by analytical flow cytometry. Genomic DNA was isolated from every sorted fraction and measured by UV absorbance on a Nanodrop 2000c. The CDR3 measures 16 amino acids from cysteine to phenylalanine. The kept DNA is CDR3 alone, 48 bases in frame from the first base. After removal of 5 bases from V and 7 bases from J, the junction retains 14 bases not matched to a gene. From a lookup of the germline V gene, CDR1 and CDR2 are SGHTA and FQGNSA.

Using the deep immunoSEQ assay, multiplex PCR amplified TCR CDR3 regions from genomic DNA. Extracted genomic DNA from each cell subset was distributed evenly across all wells of several immunoSEQ 96-well plates, and each plate was treated as a replicate. For sorted subsets, roughly 200 ng genomic DNA, equal to about 30,000 T cell genomes, was loaded into each replicate PCR. Purified libraries were measured with a Qubit 3.0 fluorometer, size-checked on a Bioanalyzer 2100, and measured again with the KAPA Library Quantification kit. Every immunoSEQ 96-well plate was sequenced on a dedicated single-read 150-cycle Illumina NextSeq 550 flow cell. Per the original workflow: Because the immunoSEQ output included only junctional sequences and no quality scores, the filtering could not be the same as the filtering used for full-length reads. Sequences were annotated with PyIR, a Python wrapper for IgBLAST v1.9, using IMGT germline references to assign V/J genes and CDR3. Reads were filtered out if the reads had weak V/J assignments (E-value above 1e-6), no CDR3, stop codons, out-of-frame junctions, or ambiguous translated residues. A V3J clonotype was defined by an identical inferred V gene, J gene, and CDR3 amino acid sequence. The percentage overlap between two repertoires was calculated by dividing the number of shared unique clonotypes by the size of the smaller repertoire. RTK rarefaction, the Chao1 estimator, and Recon v2.1 estimates of unobserved clonotypes were used to assess repertoire richness. For all TCRbeta clonotypes obtained by the gDNA method from a handful of donors, generation probabilities were computed with OLGA. In TCRdb, the immuneACCESS table is reduced to in-frame sequences with V and J assigned. These tables do not hold every clone; where another copy was compared, an unresolved V gene accounts for under half, and the others remain unexplained. V and J calls and clone size are copied from that table; D and trimming were computed from the DNA. The table for this sample lists about 2 million clones; about 95% of them were counted only once. About 1.1% of the sample rests with the top ten.

As concerns this clone: What this receptor recognizes is not known. Base-call qualities are not available, and no considerably larger clone is one nucleotide away.

What the research found in general, with its limitations: Naive subsets generally had larger estimated clonotype richness than memory subsets did. Approximately 5% of naive CD4, roughly 3.5% of naive CD8, 2.3% of memory CD4, and about 0.4% of memory CD8 clonotypes were shared across four donors. Compared with non-shared clonotypes, the clonotypes found in all four sorted-subset donors had higher generation probabilities. Because the study included only a small number of donors, the genetic and exposure-history diversity represented was limited. Rarefaction of sorted-subset datasets indicated incomplete sequencing despite the large sequencing depth. Sampling was restricted to blood, and TCR repertoires in tissue are likely to differ from TCR repertoires in blood. Pairwise subsampling indicated that sequencing depth was expected to affect the degree of clonotype sharing among donors.

The specimen sequenced was naive CD8+ T cells sorted from blood. The label giving this sample's cell subset or site can be read as: CD45RA+CCR7+. The V gene is TRBV7-2 and the J gene is TRBJ2-1, with 7 bases in between that match TRBD1. The sequence derives from a man aged 18 to 35 in good health. Read as DNA, the sequence is TGTGCCAGCAGCGTACTCTTATCCGCACAGGGGAATGAGCAGTTCTTC. This gives the protein CASSVLLSAQGNEQFF.